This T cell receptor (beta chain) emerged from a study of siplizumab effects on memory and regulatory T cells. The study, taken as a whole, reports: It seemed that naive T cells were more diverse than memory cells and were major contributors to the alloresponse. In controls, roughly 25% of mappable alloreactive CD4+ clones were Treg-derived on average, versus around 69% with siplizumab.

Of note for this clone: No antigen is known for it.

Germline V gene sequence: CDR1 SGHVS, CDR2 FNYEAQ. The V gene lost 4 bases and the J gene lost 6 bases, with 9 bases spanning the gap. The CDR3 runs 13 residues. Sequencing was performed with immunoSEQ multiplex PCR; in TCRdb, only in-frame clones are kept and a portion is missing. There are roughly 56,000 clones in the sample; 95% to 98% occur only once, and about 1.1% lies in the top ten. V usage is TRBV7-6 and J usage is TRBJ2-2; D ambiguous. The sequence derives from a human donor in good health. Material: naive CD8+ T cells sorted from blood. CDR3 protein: CASSSDGPGELFF. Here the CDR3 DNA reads TGTGCCAGCAGCTCCGATGGGCCCGGGGAGCTGTTTTTT.